This T cell receptor (beta chain) originates from a study of Ad26.COV2.S vaccination and SARS-CoV-2 variants. As to treatment: some 20 received Ad26.COV2.S at low or high dose, single or two shots; several received placebo; per-sample allocation not given. Collection of samples fell on day 63 after the first vaccine or placebo injection. The method was immunoSEQ multiplex PCR; TCRdb's version includes in-frame clones alone and lacks a portion of them. The profile covers hundreds of thousands of clones, with about four fifths appearing a single time and about 7.1% taken by the ten largest. Germline-derived CDR1 and CDR2 are MNHEY and SVGEGT. Trimming left V 2 bases short and J 4 bases short, with 8 bases between. This CDR3 contains 13 residues.

The material sequenced was peripheral blood, taken in a trial of Ad26.COV2.S vaccine versus placebo. The clonotype was recovered from a person between 18 and 65 years old who received the Ad26.COV2.S COVID-19 vaccine or a placebo. This chain links TRBV6-2 or TRBV6-3 with TRBJ1-2; D call uncertain. CDR3 bases: TGTGCCAGCAGTTACAAGGCGGCCTATGGCTACACCTTC. It yields the protein CASSYKAAYGYTF.